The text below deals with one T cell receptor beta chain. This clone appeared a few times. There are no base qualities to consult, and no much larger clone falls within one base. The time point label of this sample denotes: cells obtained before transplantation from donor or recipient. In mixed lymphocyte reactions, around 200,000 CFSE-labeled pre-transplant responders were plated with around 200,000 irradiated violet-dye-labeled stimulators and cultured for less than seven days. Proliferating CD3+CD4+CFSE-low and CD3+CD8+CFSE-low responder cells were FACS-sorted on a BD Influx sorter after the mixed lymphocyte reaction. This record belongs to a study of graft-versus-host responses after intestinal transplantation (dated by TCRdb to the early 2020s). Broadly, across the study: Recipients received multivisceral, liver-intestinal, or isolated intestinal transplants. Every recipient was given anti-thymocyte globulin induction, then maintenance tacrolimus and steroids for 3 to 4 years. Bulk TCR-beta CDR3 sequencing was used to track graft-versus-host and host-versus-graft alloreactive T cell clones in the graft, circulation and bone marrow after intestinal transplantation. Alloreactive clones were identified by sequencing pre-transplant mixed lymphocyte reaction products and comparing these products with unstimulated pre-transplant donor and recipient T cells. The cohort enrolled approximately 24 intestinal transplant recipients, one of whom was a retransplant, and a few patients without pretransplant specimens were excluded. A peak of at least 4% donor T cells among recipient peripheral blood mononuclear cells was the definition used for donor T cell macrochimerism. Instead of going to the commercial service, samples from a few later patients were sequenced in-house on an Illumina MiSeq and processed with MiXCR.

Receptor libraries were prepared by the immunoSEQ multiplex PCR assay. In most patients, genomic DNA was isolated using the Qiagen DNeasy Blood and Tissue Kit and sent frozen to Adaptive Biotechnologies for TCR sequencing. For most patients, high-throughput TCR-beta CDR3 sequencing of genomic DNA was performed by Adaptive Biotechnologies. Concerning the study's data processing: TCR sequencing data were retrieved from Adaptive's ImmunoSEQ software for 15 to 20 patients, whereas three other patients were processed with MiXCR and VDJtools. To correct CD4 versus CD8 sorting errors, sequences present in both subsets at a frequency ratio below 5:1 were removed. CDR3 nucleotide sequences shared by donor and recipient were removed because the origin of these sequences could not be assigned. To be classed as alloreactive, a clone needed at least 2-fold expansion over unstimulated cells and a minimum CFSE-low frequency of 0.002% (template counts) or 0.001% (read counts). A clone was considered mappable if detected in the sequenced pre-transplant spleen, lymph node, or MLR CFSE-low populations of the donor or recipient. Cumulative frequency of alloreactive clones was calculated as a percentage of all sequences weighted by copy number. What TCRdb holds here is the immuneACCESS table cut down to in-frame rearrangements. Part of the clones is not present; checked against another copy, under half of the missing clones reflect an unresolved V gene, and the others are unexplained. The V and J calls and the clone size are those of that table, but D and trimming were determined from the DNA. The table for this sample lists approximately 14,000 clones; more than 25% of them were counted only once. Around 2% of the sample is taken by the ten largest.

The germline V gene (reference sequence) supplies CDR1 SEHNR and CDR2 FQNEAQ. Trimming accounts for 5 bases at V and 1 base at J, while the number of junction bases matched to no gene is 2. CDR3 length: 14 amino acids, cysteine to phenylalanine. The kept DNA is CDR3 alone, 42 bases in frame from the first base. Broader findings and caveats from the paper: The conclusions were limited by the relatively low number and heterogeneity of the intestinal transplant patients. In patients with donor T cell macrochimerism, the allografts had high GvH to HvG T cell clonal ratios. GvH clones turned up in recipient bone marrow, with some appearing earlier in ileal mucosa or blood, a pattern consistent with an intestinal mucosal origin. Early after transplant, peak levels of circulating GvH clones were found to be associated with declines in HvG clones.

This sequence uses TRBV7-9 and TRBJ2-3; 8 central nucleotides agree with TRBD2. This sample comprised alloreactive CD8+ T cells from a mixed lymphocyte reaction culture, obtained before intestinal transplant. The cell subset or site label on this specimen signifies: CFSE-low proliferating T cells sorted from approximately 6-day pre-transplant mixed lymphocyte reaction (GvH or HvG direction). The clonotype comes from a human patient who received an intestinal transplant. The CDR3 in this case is CASSTSGGTDTQYF. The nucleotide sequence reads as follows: TGTGCCAGCAGCACTAGCGGAGGCACAGATACGCAGTATTTT.